These 23 T cell receptor beta chains were sequenced from one sample in a study of blood T cell repertoires in COVID-19. The table came from immunoSEQ multiplex PCR; TCRdb's copy has only in-frame clones and leaves some out. The repertoire includes 130,000 to 150,000 clones, around 76% of them detected once, and 10% to 15% sits in the top ten. Sample: peripheral blood. These receptors all come from a man at least 80 years old with acute or convalescent COVID-19.

In DNA, the CDR3 is TGTGCCAGCTCACCCCCTCTGGGGAGGAGCACAGATACGCAGTATTTT. This translates into CASSPPLGRSTDTQYF. This chain connects TRBV18 to TRBJ2-3, with a possible D match to TRBD2 (6 bases). Germline values: CDR1 KGHSH, CDR2 LQKENI. This CDR3 region has 16 residues. Trimming cost V 3 bases and J 0 bases, with 13 bases left between them.

V usage is TRBV5-6 and J usage is TRBJ2-7, with D perhaps TRBD1 (7 bases). In germline, CDR1 is SGHDT, CDR2 YYEEEE. This CDR3 is 15 amino acids long. V gave up 3 bases and J gave up 3 bases, with 16 bases separating them. CDR3 in DNA: TGTGCCAGCAGCTCCCTTTGGCAGGGGGGCTACGAGCAGTACTTC. Translation gives CASSSLWQGGYEQYF.

As DNA, the CDR3 is TGTGCCAGCAGCCACTCAGGGGGCTGGAGCAATCAGCCCCAGCATTTT. It yields the protein CASSHSGGWSNQPQHF. The V gene is TRBV3-1 (or the pseudogene TRBV3-2), the J gene TRBJ1-5, with 8 positions matching TRBD1. J was trimmed by 1 base and V by 3 bases; bases with no gene match: 5. This CDR3 has 16 amino acids. Germline CDR1 is LGHDT and CDR2 is YNNKEL (reference sequence).

This chain connects TRBV15 to TRBJ2-7; TRBD1 agrees at 9 bases. V lost 1 base to trimming and J lost 1 base; unmatched junction nucleotides: 5. CDR3 length equals 16 residues. Germline CDR1 reads LNHNV; CDR2 reads YYDKDF (reference sequence). CDR3 sequence reads: CATSRVPGTGSYEQYF. The CDR3 coding sequence is TGTGCCACCAGCAGAGTCCCCGGGACAGGGTCCTACGAGCAGTACTTC.

The V call is TRBV7-2, the J call TRBJ2-3, with a weak D call TRBD1 (6 bases). Germline V CDR1 and CDR2: SGHTA, FQGNSA. Trimming took 1 base from V and 0 from J, leaving 11 bases between them. CDR3 length: 16 amino acids. CDR3 residues: CASSLVAGASTDTQYF. In nucleotides, the CDR3 is TGTGCCAGCAGCTTAGTGGCAGGGGCTAGCACAGATACGCAGTATTTT.

The chain carries TRBV5-4 and TRBJ1-3, with 9 bases lining up with TRBD1. The CDR3 has 15 residues. The junction had 7 bases not matched to a gene; V was cut back by 1 base and J by 8 bases. CDR1 is SGHNT and CDR2 is YYREEE in the germline V gene (reference sequence). The CDR3 region is CASSLSQGAIDTIYF. CDR3 nucleotides: TGTGCCAGCAGCTTGTCACAGGGGGCTATTGACACCATATATTTT.

This chain joins TRBV2 and TRBJ1-5; D is possibly TRBD1 (6 bases). The ends were cut back, 3 bases at V and 0 bases at J, with 15 bases in the middle. The length of the CDR3 is 17 residues. In germline, CDR1 is SNHLY, CDR2 FYNNEI. The CDR3 sequence: CASSEWGAGGSNQPQHF. The CDR3 DNA reads TGTGCCAGCAGTGAGTGGGGGGCGGGAGGTAGCAATCAGCCCCAGCATTTT.

The V and J genes are TRBV7-6 and TRBJ2-1; D may be TRBD1 (6 bases). With 2 bases removed from V and 4 bases from J, the gap between germline ends came to 9 bases. The CDR3 length is 14 residues. Germline assignment: CDR1 SGHVS and CDR2 FNYEAQ. The CDR3 DNA sequence: TGTGCCAGCAGCTTAAGGCAGGGGTACAATGAGCAGTTCTTC. Protein product: CASSLRQGYNEQFF. Together with reference TRBV7-6 and TRBJ2-1, the CDR3 gives the full variable domain: GAGVSQSPRYKVTKRGQDVALRCDPISGHVSLYWYRQALGQGPEFLTYFNYEAQQDKSGLPNDRFSAERPEGSISTLTIQRTEQRDSAMYRCASSLRQGYNEQFFGPGTRLTVL.

CDR3 in amino acids: CASSSPFDTQYF. The CDR3 DNA follows: TGTGCCAGCAGCTCCCCGTTTGATACGCAGTATTTT. The chain has TRBV7-2 and TRBJ2-3; D not certain. This CDR3 is 12 amino acids long. Per germline, CDR1 SGHTA and CDR2 FQGNSA. The V end lost 4 bases, the J end lost 6 bases, and 8 bases lay between the germline ends.

The chain is built from TRBV19 and TRBJ2-5; possibly TRBD1 for D (5 bases). Germline V gene sequence: CDR1 LNHDA, CDR2 SQIVND (reference sequence). The CDR3 is 12 amino acids. Trimming removed 7 bases from V and 4 bases from J, with 10 bases in between. The CDR3 DNA is TGTGCCAGTAACCAGGGAAGAGAGACCCAGTACTTC. Its translation is CASNQGRETQYF.

Regarding this clone: The germline gene is not matched at one end of the junction; a read error may be the cause. The sample has other DNA sequences that encode this CDR3 too. This chain uses TRBV7-9 with TRBJ2-3; maybe TRBD2 (6 bases). Germline V CDR1 and CDR2: SEHNR, FQNEAQ (reference sequence). This CDR3 contains 13 residues. The CDR3 nucleotides are TGTGCTAGCAGCCTGGGGGGTTATGCATCACAGTATTTT. Its translation: CASSLGGYASQYF. Drawing the rest from reference TRBV7-9 and TRBJ2-3, the complete variable domain is DTGVSQNPRHKITKRGQNVTFRCDPISEHNRLYWYRQTLGQGPEFLTYFQNEAQLEKSRLLSDRFSAERPKGSFSTLEIQRTEQGDSAMYLCASSLGGYASQYFGPGTRLTVL.

The V and J genes are TRBV6-2 or TRBV6-3 and TRBJ2-3, with D possibly TRBD2 on 5 matching bases. CDR3 length: 13 amino acids. The germline CDR1 and CDR2 sequences are MNHEY and SVGEGT. V was trimmed by 2 bases and J by 5 bases, leaving 8 bases between them. CDR3 amino acids: CASSYLREDTQYF. In DNA, the CDR3 is TGTGCCAGCAGTTACCTTCGGGAAGATACGCAGTATTTT.

The chain combines TRBV7-9 with TRBJ1-2, with 7 nucleotides matching TRBD1. CDR3 length equals 12 residues. CDR1 and CDR2 (germline): SEHNR, FQNEAQ (reference sequence). With 1 base clipped from V and 7 bases from J, the junction kept 0 bases outside the gene matches. CDR3 sequence reads: CASSLDRGGYTF. The CDR3 DNA sequence: TGTGCCAGCAGCTTAGACAGGGGTGGCTACACCTTC.

V gene TRBV18 combines with J gene TRBJ1-2, with 10 positions matching TRBD1. This CDR3 contains 14 residues. Germline V gene lookup returns CDR1 KGHSH and CDR2 LQKENI. Losses at the gene ends were 3 bases for V and 8 bases for J; bases not matched to a gene: 6. CDR3 nucleotides: TGTGCCAGCTCACCCGGGACAGGGGTTGAGGGCTACACCTTC. It specifies CASSPGTGVEGYTF. Supplemented by reference TRBV18 and TRBJ1-2, the full variable domain reads NAGVMQNPRHLVRRRGQEARLRCSPMKGHSHVYWYRQLPEEGLKFMVYLQKENIIDESGMPKERFSAEFPKEGPSILRIQQVVRGDSAAYFCASSPGTGVEGYTFGSGTRLTVV.

This sequence joins TRBV19 and TRBJ2-5; D not resolved. The CDR3 is 11 residues long. Trimming left V 9 bases short and J 5 bases short, with 10 bases between. CDR1 is LNHDA, CDR2 SQIVND, per germline (reference sequence). As DNA, the CDR3 is TGTGCCAGCCTAGGTGGGGAGACCCAGTACTTC. This encodes CASLGGETQYF.

V gene TRBV27 combines with J gene TRBJ1-1; 8 positions agree with TRBD1. Germline loops: CDR1 MNHEY, CDR2 SMNVEV (reference sequence). This CDR3 region has 14 residues. V trimming: 4 bases; J trimming: 1 base; junction bases outside the gene matches: 2. CDR3 sequence reads: CASSYRGTNTEAFF. In nucleotides, the CDR3 is TGTGCCAGCAGTTACAGGGGGACGAACACTGAAGCTTTCTTT.

The CDR3 DNA sequence: TGTGCCAGCAGCCAACGCATGCTCTGGACTACCTCCTACGAGCAGTACTTC. Protein product: CASSQRMLWTTSYEQYF. This chain joins TRBV3-1 (or the pseudogene TRBV3-2) and TRBJ2-7; possible D gene TRBD2, 6 bases. This CDR3 has 17 residues. The V end was cut by 2 bases, the J end by 0 bases, with 17 bases between. From germline, CDR1 is LGHDT and CDR2 YNNKEL (reference sequence).

This chain connects TRBV25-1 to TRBJ1-2; 8 positions match TRBD1. Germline loops: CDR1 MGHDK, CDR2 SYGVNS. Germline trimming cut 6 bases from V and 8 bases from J; bases unmatched to any gene: 11. There are 14 residues in the CDR3. CDR3 loop: CASRETGTGYGYTF. CDR3 nucleotides: TGTGCCAGCAGGGAAACCGGGACAGGCTACGGCTACACCTTC.

The V call is TRBV7-8, the J call TRBJ1-5; TRBD1 matches at 7 bases. Germline values: CDR1 SGHVS, CDR2 FQNEAQ. CDR3 length equals 15 residues. The trim removed 5 bases at V and 6 bases at J, leaving 10 bases unmatched. The CDR3, as DNA: TGTGCCAGCAGCCTCACAGGGGCCGGGACTCAGCCCCAGCATTTT. This gives the protein CASSLTGAGTQPQHF. The variable domain in full, completed from reference TRBV7-8 and TRBJ1-5, reads GAGVSQSPRYKVAKRGQDVALRCDPISGHVSLFWYQQALGQGPEFLTYFQNEAQLDKSGLPSDRFFAERPEGSVSTLKIQRTQQEDSAVYLCASSLTGAGTQPQHFGDGTRLSIL.

The rearrangement links TRBV6-6 to TRBJ2-7, with D possibly being TRBD2 (6 bases). Germline V gene lookup returns CDR1 MNHNY and CDR2 SVGAGI (reference sequence). V was clipped by 6 bases and J by 5 bases, with 17 bases between them. The CDR3 loop spans 14 amino acids. CDR3 loop: CASSPNGGRHEQYF. For the CDR3, the DNA is TGTGCCAGCAGCCCTAATGGGGGGAGGCACGAGCAGTACTTC.

The rearrangement joins TRBV4-1 to TRBJ2-7; no firm D call. Looked up from germline, CDR1 is MGHRA and CDR2 is YSYEKL. The CDR3 totals 13 residues. V was trimmed by 4 bases and J by 3 bases, leaving 10 bases between them. DNA for the CDR3: TGCGCCAGCAGCCCGTCGGCAGGCTACGAGCAGTACTTC. This translates into CASSPSAGYEQYF.

V is TRBV4-3 and J is TRBJ1-5; the match to TRBD1 covers 7 bases. The CDR3 runs to 14 residues. V dropped 4 bases and J dropped 6; count of bases not matched to a gene: 6. Germline V gives CDR1 LGHNA, CDR2 YSLEER. The CDR3 nucleotides read TGCGCCAGCAGCCGGGGCGCAGGGGGTCAGCCCCAGCATTTT. As protein: CASSRGAGGQPQHF.

This clone was seen a handful of times. The CDR3 sequence: CASSPQPGGNTGELFF. Written as DNA, the CDR3 is TGTGCCAGCAGTCCTCAGCCGGGGGGGAACACCGGGGAGCTGTTTTTT. This chain links TRBV7-3 with TRBJ2-2; 7 bases are a match to TRBD2. From germline, CDR1 is SGHTA and CDR2 FQGTGA. The CDR3 extends over 16 amino acids. V dropped 6 bases and J dropped 1; count of bases not matched to a gene: 8.